One and the same sample provided the 24 T cell receptor beta chains below, sequenced in a study of CXCR3-negative and CXCR3-positive naive CD8 T cells. Preparation of TRB cDNA libraries relied on 5' RACE carrying UMI labels. TCRdb reprocessed the 5' RACE reads, with one entry per CDR3 protein and no DNA. The listing records tens of thousands of distinct CDR3 sequences. Points from the study as a whole: CXCR3-positive naive cells carried more hydrophobic TRB CDR3s than CXCR3-negative naive cells did.

Antigens for these TCRs are unknown. The sequenced sample was naive CXCR3+ CD8+ T cells from blood. Sample subset: CD45RO-CCR7+CD27+CD95- naive CD8+ T cells expressing CXCR3 (TNR3+). Source of these receptors: a human donor in good health. Some clones in this sample may be carry-over from other donors' samples.

V usage is TRBV6-5 and J usage is TRBJ2-5; the TRBD1 assignment by TCRdb is unverifiable without DNA. Germline-derived CDR1 and CDR2 are MNHEY and SVGAGI. CDR3 length: 15 amino acids. The CDR3 loop is CASSYREEFGLTQYF.

The rearrangement joins TRBV12-3 or TRBV12-4 to TRBJ1-1; TCRdb returns TRBD1, unconfirmable since there is no DNA. The CDR3 consists of 13 residues. CDR3 amino acids: CASRQQVSLEAFF.

This chain uses TRBV29-1 with TRBJ2-7; the TCRdb call, TRBD1, lacks DNA for checking. Germline assignment: CDR1 SQVTM and CDR2 ANQGSEA. CDR3 length equals 15 residues. The CDR3 loop is CSVEGTVLDNYEQYF.

This chain joins TRBV12-3 or TRBV12-4 and TRBJ1-1. The CDR3 covers 13 residues. The CDR3: CASSLWSNTEAFF.

The chain combines TRBV28 with TRBJ2-7; TCRdb proposes TRBD1, but this gene call is untestable without DNA. Per germline, CDR1 MDHEN and CDR2 SYDVKM. CDR3 length equals 16 residues. The CDR3: CASSSTGGISRYEQYF. The complete variable domain, with remaining parts taken from reference TRBV28 and TRBJ2-7, reads DVKVTQSSRYLVKRTGEKVFLECVQDMDHENMFWYRQDPGLGLRLIYFSYDVKMKEKGDIPEGYSVSREKKERFSLILESASTNQTSMYLCASSSTGGISRYEQYFGPGTRLTVT.

The chain's CDR3 is CASSESEEAAPPQHF. This chain uses TRBV10-2 with TRBJ1-5; without DNA, the TCRdb call of TRBD1 cannot be checked. CDR3 length: 15 residues. Germline V gene lookup returns CDR1 WSHSY and CDR2 SAAADI.

The CDR3 here is CASSLDGIYEQYF. The genes are TRBV5-5 and TRBJ2-7; absent DNA, TCRdb's TRBD1 call cannot be checked. The CDR3 covers 13 residues. Germline CDR1 is SGHKS and CDR2 is YYEKEE (reference sequence).

The chain is built from TRBV11-3 and TRBJ2-1; with no DNA, the TCRdb D assignment of TRBD1 cannot be verified. Per the germline V gene, CDR1 is SGHNT and CDR2 is YENEEA. The CDR3 contains 15 residues. CDR3 sequence: CASSSPGVLYNEQFF.

The chain recombines TRBV7-9 with TRBJ2-3; TCRdb picks TRBD2, but there is no DNA to check that call. CDR3 length equals 16 residues. CDR1 SEHNR and CDR2 FQNEAQ come from the germline V gene (reference sequence). CDR3 amino acids: CASSLSDYSWTDTQYF.

The chain is built from TRBV29-1 and TRBJ2-3; TCRdb names TRBD1, which stays unverified in the absence of DNA. Germline V gene sequence: CDR1 SQVTM, CDR2 ANQGSEA. There are 15 residues in the CDR3. The CDR3 reads CSARTGVSSTDTQYF.

The V and J genes are TRBV27 and TRBJ1-2; TCRdb designates TRBD1, a call that cannot be tested without DNA. Germline CDR1 reads MNHEY; CDR2 reads SMNVEV (reference sequence). The CDR3 consists of 15 residues. CDR3 in amino acids: CASSWTPNSVYGYTF.

CDR3 sequence reads: CASSTPVGGGGIQETQYF. The chain links TRBV2 to TRBJ2-5; TCRdb picks TRBD1, but there is no DNA to check that call. Germline V gene data show CDR1 as SNHLY and CDR2 as FYNNEI. CDR3 length: 18 amino acids. Variable domain in full (rest from reference TRBV2 and TRBJ2-5): EPEVTQTPSHQVTQMGQEVILRCVPISNHLYFYWYRQILGQKVEFLVSFYNNEISEKSEIFDDQFSVERPDGSNFTLKIRSTKLEDSAMYFCASSTPVGGGGIQETQYFGPGTRLLVL.

The CDR3 sequence is CASSARGNEQFF. The V call is TRBV9, the J call TRBJ2-1; as DNA is missing, the TRBD1 call by TCRdb cannot be tested. Germline V gene sequence: CDR1 SGDLS, CDR2 YYNGEE. The CDR3 contains 12 residues.

The V gene is TRBV29-1, the J gene TRBJ2-5; TCRdb names TRBD2, which stays unverified in the absence of DNA. CDR1 and CDR2 from the germline V gene are SQVTM and ANQGSEA. The CDR3 length is 14 residues. The CDR3 sequence: CSVEVAGRGETQYF.

The chain carries TRBV28 and TRBJ2-2; TCRdb's D gene call, TRBD2, goes unchecked for lack of DNA. This CDR3 spans 15 amino acids. CDR1 is MDHEN, CDR2 SYDVKM, per germline. The CDR3 loop reads CASSFVEENTGEPFF.

This chain connects TRBV19 to TRBJ2-1; TCRdb designates TRBD2, a call that cannot be tested without DNA. Looked up from germline, CDR1 is LNHDA and CDR2 is SQIVND (reference sequence). This CDR3 is built from 15 residues. CDR3 in amino acids: CASSIASGRANEQFF.

This chain connects TRBV15 to TRBJ2-1. The CDR3 covers 15 residues. CDR1 and CDR2 (germline): LNHNV, YYDKDF (reference sequence). Here the CDR3 reads CATSRGPSGYNEHFF.

The V and J genes are TRBV29-1 and TRBJ1-2; no DNA is available, so the TRBD1 call from TCRdb remains unchecked. Germline loops: CDR1 SQVTM, CDR2 ANQGSEA. The CDR3 spans 15 residues. The CDR3 loop is CSVVDPQGSIYGYTF. Full variable domain (remainder filled in from reference TRBV29-1 and TRBJ1-2): SAVISQKPSRDICQRGTSLTIQCQVDSQVTMMFWYRQQPGQSLTLIATANQGSEATYESGFVIDKFPISRPNLTFSTLTVSNMSPEDSSIYLCSVVDPQGSIYGYTFGSGTRLTVV.

The chain carries TRBV7-9 and TRBJ1-5. The CDR3 extends over 15 amino acids. The germline V gene has CDR1 SEHNR and CDR2 FQNEAQ (reference sequence). The CDR3 region is CASSLAGSSNQPQHF.

The rearrangement uses TRBV20-1 and TRBJ2-7; TCRdb picks TRBD1, but there is no DNA to check that call. The V gene's germline CDR1 is DFQATT and CDR2 SNEGSKA (reference sequence). The CDR3 contains 13 residues. CDR3 region: CSARDDRAYEQYF.

The V gene is TRBV7-8, the J gene TRBJ2-5; lacking DNA, the TRBD1 call made by TCRdb goes unchecked. The CDR3 is 14 amino acids. Germline values: CDR1 SGHVS, CDR2 FQNEAQ. The CDR3 region is CASSSRQGWETQYF.

V gene TRBV29-1 combines with J gene TRBJ1-1. Germline CDR1 SQVTM, CDR2 ANQGSEA. The CDR3 length is 14 residues. The CDR3 spells CSDEQGIMNTEAFF.

The V and J genes are TRBV7-8 and TRBJ2-5; the TCRdb D gene call, TRBD1, has no DNA to confirm it. The germline CDR1 and CDR2 sequences are SGHVS and FQNEAQ. The CDR3 covers 16 residues. This CDR3 reads CASSDSGGTILETQYF.

Judged by frequency, this clonotype is medium-sized. The chain has TRBV4-1 and TRBJ1-5; TCRdb outputs TRBD1, but without DNA this stays unchecked. Per germline, CDR1 MGHRA and CDR2 YSYEKL. The CDR3 contains 18 residues. CDR3 protein: CASSQDWVWGAVNQPQHF.